These 28 T cell receptor beta chains came from one sample sequenced in a study of T cells in Graves' hyperthyroidism and ophthalmopathy. Amplification yielded TCR beta CDR3 regions, with RNA transcripts as the source. TCR CDR3 regions were first amplified by RT-PCR with HTBI primers. Using its own MiXCR run on the multiplex PCR reads, TCRdb lists one record per CDR3 protein. The table lists a few hundred thousand distinct CDR3 sequences, approximately 16% of them singletons. Sequenced: blood. The receptors here all came from a woman aged 40 to 50 with Graves' ophthalmopathy.

Only a few counts were recorded for this clonotype. The genes are TRBV27 and TRBJ2-7, with TRBD2 matching over 7 bases. There are 14 residues in the CDR3. Germline loops: CDR1 MNHEY, CDR2 SMNVEV (reference sequence). The V gene end was trimmed by 3 bases and the J gene end by 6 bases; junction bases not matched to a gene: 8. CDR3 region: CASSFQAGPSEQYF. The CDR3, as DNA: TGTGCCAGCAGTTTCCAAGCGGGGCCCTCCGAGCAGTACTTC.

This clonotype occurred many times. The CDR3 coding sequence is TGTGCCAGCAGGGGACAGTTTAGCAATCAGCCCCAGCATTTT. This translates into CASRGQFSNQPQHF. The V gene is TRBV6-2 or TRBV6-3, the J gene TRBJ1-5; 7 bases line up with TRBD1. The junction had 2 bases not matched to a gene; V was cut back by 6 bases and J by 0 bases. The CDR3 runs 14 residues. Germline lookup yields CDR1 MNHEY and CDR2 SVGEGT.

The sample holds many counts of this clonotype. This chain uses TRBV6-1 with TRBJ2-1; 13 nucleotides align to TRBD2. CDR1 and CDR2 from the germline V gene are MNHNS and SASEGT. The CDR3 runs 15 residues. The V segment lost 3 bases and the J segment 4 bases; nucleotides outside the gene matches: 0. CDR3 in amino acids: CASSETSGRYNEQFF. DNA for the CDR3: TGTGCCAGCAGTGAGACTAGCGGGAGGTACAATGAGCAGTTCTTC.

The chain carries TRBV4-1 and TRBJ1-5; D is uncertain. Per germline, CDR1 MGHRA and CDR2 YSYEKL. This CDR3 is 14 amino acids long. Trimming pared 5 bases from V and 4 bases from J, leaving 12 bases between. CDR3 sequence reads: CASSATLGNQPQHF. The DNA for the CDR3 is TGCGCCAGCAGCGCAACCCTAGGGAATCAGCCCCAGCATTTT.

The gene calls are TRBV6-1 and TRBJ2-1; a possible D gene is TRBD2 (5 bases). V lost 2 bases and J lost 3, with 14 bases in between. Germline loops: CDR1 MNHNS, CDR2 SASEGT. This CDR3 has 16 residues. In DNA, the CDR3 is TGTGCCAGCAGTGAAAAGCGGCCCGAAAGCTACAATGAGCAGTTCTTC. This gives the protein CASSEKRPESYNEQFF.

This clonotype was detected ten times or more. This chain connects TRBV30 to TRBJ2-3; either TRBD1 or TRBD2 may supply D (5 bases each). CDR1 and CDR2 from the germline V gene are GTSNPN and SVGIG (reference sequence). Trimming shortened V by 2 bases and J by 5 bases, and 11 bases separated the two germline ends. This CDR3 is built from 13 residues. As DNA, the CDR3 is TGTGCCTGGAGTCGGGACCGCCTAGATACGCAGTATTTT. Its protein is CAWSRDRLDTQYF.

This chain uses TRBV4-1 with TRBJ1-1, with a weak D call TRBD1 (5 bases). This CDR3 comprises 14 residues. Germline-derived CDR1 and CDR2 are MGHRA and YSYEKL. V lost 6 bases to trimming and J lost 1 base, with 12 bases between them. CDR3 residues: CASRGVLKNTEAFF. The CDR3 DNA reads as TGCGCCAGCAGGGGGGTCCTGAAGAACACTGAAGCTTTCTTT.

The chain uses TRBV15 and TRBJ2-1; TRBD2 aligns across 8 bases. Germline loops: CDR1 LNHNV, CDR2 YYDKDF (reference sequence). The CDR3 loop spans 16 amino acids. V gave up 0 bases and J gave up 8 bases; unmatched junction bases: 9. The chain's CDR3 is CATSREPGGPFHEQFF. In DNA, the CDR3 is TGTGCCACCAGCAGAGAACCGGGGGGGCCTTTCCATGAGCAGTTCTTC.

This clonotype appeared a few times. The gene calls are TRBV19 and TRBJ2-6, with D perhaps TRBD1 (5 bases). V gave up 5 bases and J gave up 0 bases, with 11 bases separating them. Germline V gene sequence: CDR1 LNHDA, CDR2 SQIVND (reference sequence). This CDR3 has 16 residues. CDR3 in amino acids: CASSALRVSGANVLTF. Written as DNA, the CDR3 is TGTGCCAGTAGTGCTCTCAGGGTCTCTGGGGCCAACGTCCTGACTTTC.

There are a few counts of this clonotype. The chain has TRBV28 and TRBJ2-3; tentatively, D is TRBD2 (5 bases). CDR1 and CDR2 from the germline V gene are MDHEN and SYDVKM. The CDR3 runs to 14 residues. The V end lost 3 bases, the J end lost 4 bases, and 11 bases lay between the germline ends. CDR3 residues: CASSFDLAPDTQYF. CDR3 nucleotide sequence: TGTGCCAGCAGTTTCGACCTAGCCCCAGATACGCAGTATTTT.

This clonotype was found many times. The J gene is TRBJ2-1, the V gene TRBV6-1; no clear D gene. In germline, CDR1 is MNHNS, CDR2 SASEGT. Trimming took off 7 bases at V and 8 bases at J, with 9 bases between the two ends. The CDR3 has 11 amino acids. The CDR3 reads CASKWSHEQFF. CDR3 sequence (DNA): TGTGCCAGCAAATGGAGTCATGAGCAGTTCTTC.

The V gene is TRBV6-1, the J gene TRBJ2-1; unclear D gene. V was shortened by 4 bases and J by 0 bases, with 7 bases between the two germline ends. The CDR3 is 14 residues long. CDR1 and CDR2 (germline): MNHNS, SASEGT. The CDR3 spells CASSASVSYNEQFF. As DNA, the CDR3 is TGTGCCAGCAGTGCTTCGGTCTCCTACAATGAGCAGTTCTTC.

The J gene is TRBJ2-3, the V gene TRBV18; 14 bases match TRBD2. CDR3 length equals 17 residues. CDR1 KGHSH and CDR2 LQKENI come from the germline V gene. V was pared by 3 bases and J by 3 bases, with 5 bases of the junction left unmatched. Here the CDR3 DNA reads TGTGCCAGCTCACCCGACGGACTAGCGGGAGGAACAGATACGCAGTATTTT. Translated, it gives CASSPDGLAGGTDTQYF.

This clonotype was recorded many times. V is TRBV2 and J is TRBJ1-5; D gene uncertain. The CDR3 sequence is 12 residues long. Per germline, CDR1 SNHLY and CDR2 FYNNEI. V was shortened by 1 base and J by 6 bases, with 4 bases between the two germline ends. CDR3 amino acids: CASSEGGQPQHF. The CDR3 DNA sequence: TGTGCCAGCAGTGAAGGAGGTCAGCCCCAGCATTTT.

This clonotype was observed many times. This chain uses TRBV20-1 with TRBJ1-2; a weak D match, TRBD1 (5 bases). V lost 2 bases to trimming and J lost 7 bases, with 14 bases between them. Per germline, CDR1 DFQATT and CDR2 SNEGSKA (reference sequence). CDR3 length equals 13 residues. The CDR3 here is CSARTRGEGGYTF. In DNA, the CDR3 is TGCAGTGCTAGAACCCGGGGGGAAGGTGGCTACACCTTC.

A few counts support this clonotype. The J gene is TRBJ2-5, the V gene TRBV14, with TRBD1 matching 7 bases. CDR3 length: 16 amino acids. Germline CDR1 is SGHDN and CDR2 is FVKESK. V shed 2 bases and J 7 bases; nucleotides not matched to a gene: 13. The CDR3 DNA sequence: TGTGCCAGCAGCCAAAGGGACAGATCTCCGGCGGGGACCCAGTACTTC. It encodes CASSQRDRSPAGTQYF.

The chain has TRBV24-1 and TRBJ2-7, with TRBD2 identical over 9 bases. V lost 6 bases and J lost 2; bases outside the gene matches: 7. The CDR3 length is 15 residues. Looked up from germline, CDR1 is KGHDR and CDR2 is SFDVKD. The CDR3 DNA is TGTGCCACCAGTAATAAGCGGGAGGTCCCCTACGAGCAGTACTTC. Encoded protein: CATSNKREVPYEQYF.

This clonotype has a count of ten or more. The chain is built from TRBV20-1 and TRBJ2-1; 9 nucleotides align to TRBD2. The CDR3 sequence is 14 residues long. Per the germline V gene, CDR1 is DFQATT and CDR2 is SNEGSKA (reference sequence). J lost 9 bases, V lost 6 bases, and 12 bases had no gene match. The CDR3 coding sequence is TGCAGTGCCCCAGCGGTAGCGGGGGTGGCTGAGCAGTTCTTC. It encodes CSAPAVAGVAEQFF.

This clonotype was found a few times. This sequence joins TRBV5-1 and TRBJ1-3; D ambiguous. CDR3 size: 15 residues. V lost 2 bases and J lost 2, with 11 bases in between. CDR1 and CDR2 from the germline V gene are SGHRS and YFSETQ. In DNA form, the CDR3 reads TGCGCCAGCAGCTTAGGCCTAAATACTGGAAACACCATATATTTT. Its translation: CASSLGLNTGNTIYF.

This chain connects TRBV18 to TRBJ2-7; possibly TRBD2 for D (6 bases). The CDR3 extends over 16 amino acids. Trimming left V 5 bases short and J 0 bases short, with 17 bases between. Germline V lookup: CDR1 KGHSH, CDR2 LQKENI. This chain's CDR3 is CASSTRLYSGSYEQYF. CDR3 DNA sequence: TGTGCCAGCTCAACACGGCTTTATAGCGGCTCCTACGAGCAGTACTTC.

This clonotype was seen more than once but under ten times. The chain couples TRBV7-3 to TRBJ1-5; 8 bases match TRBD1. Germline V gene lookup returns CDR1 SGHTA and CDR2 FQGTGA. Trimming removed 8 bases from V and 2 bases from J; junction bases left unmatched: 8. This CDR3 is 15 amino acids long. CDR3 DNA sequence: TGTGCCAGCCAACTCCAGGGGGCAGGCAATCAGCCCCAGCATTTT. Protein product: CASQLQGAGNQPQHF.

This clonotype has more than one count but fewer than ten. This chain uses TRBV19 with TRBJ2-1; 11 nucleotides align to TRBD2. Germline V CDR1 and CDR2: LNHDA, SQIVND (reference sequence). Losses at the gene ends were 4 bases for V and 9 bases for J; bases not matched to a gene: 2. The CDR3 is 13 amino acids. CDR3 sequence reads: CASSTGLAGEQFF. CDR3 in DNA: TGTGCCAGTAGTACCGGACTAGCGGGTGAGCAGTTCTTC.

This clonotype has a count of ten or more. CDR3 sequence (DNA): TGTGCCAGCAGTATGTACAGGGAGGTCTCTGGAAACACCATATATTTT. Translated, it gives CASSMYREVSGNTIYF. The V gene is TRBV2, the J gene TRBJ1-3; D might be TRBD1 (6 bases). Looked up from germline, CDR1 is SNHLY and CDR2 is FYNNEI. V lost 5 bases and J lost 0, with 14 bases in between. The CDR3 has 16 amino acids.

This chain links TRBV5-1 with TRBJ1-5; perhaps TRBD1 as D (5 bases). Germline loops: CDR1 SGHRS, CDR2 YFSETQ. The ends were cut back, 2 bases at V and 9 bases at J, with 12 bases in the middle. CDR3 size: 13 residues. CDR3 region: CASSFTGEGPQHF. The CDR3 coding sequence is TGCGCCAGCAGCTTTACAGGTGAAGGGCCCCAGCATTTT.

J is TRBJ1-6 and V is TRBV2; maybe TRBD1 (5 bases). The CDR3 loop spans 13 amino acids. V was shortened by 5 bases and J by 8 bases, with 10 bases between the two germline ends. CDR1 is SNHLY and CDR2 is FYNNEI in the germline V gene. CDR3 sequence reads: CASSCQGDSPLHF. For the CDR3, the DNA is TGTGCCAGCAGTTGTCAGGGAGATTCACCCCTCCACTTT.

This clonotype came up once. The chain links TRBV6-1 to TRBJ2-3; 8 positions match TRBD2. CDR1 and CDR2 from the germline V gene are MNHNS and SASEGT. The CDR3 covers 16 residues. V gave up 3 bases and J gave up 2 bases; unmatched junction bases: 7. CDR3 nucleotides: TGTGCCAGCAGTGACCTTATAGCGGGATTCACAGATACGCAGTATTTT. This gives the protein CASSDLIAGFTDTQYF.

A note on this clonotype: Being one base from a much bigger clone, this may be a read error. This chain links TRBV29-1 with TRBJ2-7; TRBD2 might be the D (6 bases). CDR3 length: 14 residues. Germline lookup yields CDR1 SQVTM and CDR2 ANQGSEA. Trimming pared 1 base from V and 1 base from J, leaving 11 bases between. This CDR3 reads CSVEVRDSSYEQYF. Written as DNA, the CDR3 is TGCAGCGTTGAAGTCAGGGACTCATCCTACGAGCAGTACTTC.

This clonotype was detected ten times or more. The CDR3 reads CASSPLFGGHTEAFF. CDR3 bases: TGTGCCAGCAGTCCCCTTTTCGGGGGACACACTGAAGCTTTCTTT. The chain joins TRBV2 to TRBJ1-1; maybe TRBD1 (5 bases). The V end was cut by 5 bases, the J end by 3 bases, with 16 bases between. Germline V gene data show CDR1 as SNHLY and CDR2 as FYNNEI. This CDR3 has 15 residues.